This record concerns one T cell receptor (beta chain) sequence. Its specificity is not known. Unique molecular identifiers were built into the TCR beta cDNA libraries. Each sample of about 1 to 10 million input T cells yielded around 500,000 cDNA molecules, so each molecule approximated one T cell. Each CDR3 protein is one row after TCRdb ran MiXCR on the PCR reads. The table has 650,000 to 850,000 distinct CDR3 sequences, approximately 53% seen once. The data were obtained in a study of post-analysis software for immune sequencing data. On the study more broadly: The courses of disease that were included comprised relapsing-remitting, secondary progressive and progressive-relapsing multiple sclerosis.

Study findings and constraints: When compared against controls, multiple sclerosis patients showed significantly lower normalized Chao1 diversity. Patients had higher frequencies than controls of about five TRBV segments, including TRBV5-6, TRBV5-1 and TRBV20-1. Batch-matched samples strongly co-clustered by F measure.

V lost 5 bases and J 3 bases, leaving 20 bases between the germline ends. This CDR3 is 16 amino acids long. The V gene's germline CDR1 is SEHNR and CDR2 FQNEAQ (reference sequence). The chain recombines TRBV7-9 with TRBJ2-7; either TRBD1 or TRBD2 may supply D (5 bases each). The clonotype comes from a girl aged 5 to 17 with multiple sclerosis. The sequenced sample consisted of blood. The CDR3 spells CASSPRSGREFYEQYF. The DNA for the CDR3 is TGTGCCAGCAGCCCGCGGTCGGGCAGGGAGTTCTACGAGCAGTACTTC.